A single sample gave rise to the 7 T cell receptor beta chains below, sequenced in a study of response to subunit inactivated influenza vaccine. In TCRdb, the RT-PCR reads were re-called with MiXCR into one record per CDR3 protein. The table includes 530,000 or so distinct CDR3 sequences, 25% detected once. This material consisted of CD4+ T cells sorted from PBMCs, taken 4 to 6 days after vaccination. The receptor source for this set is a middle-aged man who received an inactivated influenza vaccine.

This clonotype has a count of ten or more. The chain uses TRBV6-1 and TRBJ2-1; 11 bases line up with TRBD2. The junction had 9 bases not matched to a gene; V was cut back by 6 bases and J by 5 bases. Per the germline V gene, CDR1 is MNHNS and CDR2 is SASEGT. This CDR3 is 16 amino acids long. CDR3 coding DNA: TGTGCCAGCAGCCGCTGGGTAGCGGGGGGGCACAATGAGCAGTTCTTC. Encoded protein: CASSRWVAGGHNEQFF.

The CDR3 DNA reads TGTGCCAGCAGTTTATCCCGTCTAAGGGGGCGCGAAGAGACCCAGTACTTC. Translated, it gives CASSLSRLRGREETQYF. The chain combines TRBV28 with TRBJ2-5; 7 bases agree with TRBD1. The CDR3 spans 17 residues. Germline V gene sequence: CDR1 MDHEN, CDR2 SYDVKM. The V gene end was trimmed by 1 base and the J gene end by 3 bases; junction bases not matched to a gene: 11.

V usage is TRBV10-3 and J usage is TRBJ1-2; D is perhaps TRBD1 (5 bases). The CDR3 runs 16 residues. The germline gives CDR1 ENHRY, CDR2 SYGVKD. Trimming took 3 bases from V and 2 from J, leaving 16 bases between them. The DNA for the CDR3 is TGTGCCATCAGTGACTTCCGGCCCAGGGAGAACTATGGCTACACCTTC. This sequence encodes CAISDFRPRENYGYTF.

The chain links TRBV6-2 or TRBV6-3 to TRBJ2-1, with 11 bases matching TRBD2. This CDR3 has 15 residues. Trimming at V came to 3 bases and at J to 5 bases, leaving 3 bases not matched to a gene. Per germline, CDR1 MNHEY and CDR2 SVGEGT. CDR3 sequence (DNA): TGTGCCAGCAGTTATCTACTAGCGGGAGACAATGAGCAGTTCTTC. It specifies CASSYLLAGDNEQFF.

V usage is TRBV6-2 or TRBV6-3 and J usage is TRBJ1-1; TRBD1 agrees at 7 bases. The germline V gene encodes CDR1 MNHEY and CDR2 SVGEGT. The CDR3 has 17 amino acids. V gave up 6 bases and J gave up 2 bases; unmatched junction bases: 15. Here the CDR3 reads CASSRPKTGRQNTEAFF. CDR3 in DNA: TGTGCCAGCAGCCGACCTAAGACAGGGAGACAAAACACTGAAGCTTTCTTT.

In regard to this clonotype: One end of the junction does not line up with germline, which may come from a read error. The chain links TRBV20-1 to TRBJ2-1; 9 bases line up with TRBD2. The V gene's germline CDR1 is DFQATT and CDR2 SNEGSKA (reference sequence). This CDR3 is built from 15 residues. This chain's CDR3 is CCARPSGITYNEQFF. CDR3 nucleotides: TGCTGTGCTAGACCTAGCGGGATTACCTACAATGAGCAGTTCTTC.

This clonotype was counted a few times. The chain recombines TRBV10-3 with TRBJ1-5, with 7 positions matching TRBD1. V lost 7 bases to trimming and J lost 5 bases; unmatched junction nucleotides: 5. Germline values: CDR1 ENHRY, CDR2 SYGVKD. The CDR3 is made up of 13 amino acids. DNA of the CDR3: TGTGCCATCAACCGGGACAGCTATCAGCCCCAGCATTTT. This encodes CAINRDSYQPQHF.